Following are 27 T cell receptor beta chains from one sample sequenced in a study of T cell responses to AZD1222 COVID-19 vaccine. The repertoire was sequenced with immunoSEQ multiplex PCR; TCRdb's copy has only in-frame clones and lacks some. The sample yields 55,000 to 75,000 clones, around 85% seen once. This material consisted of peripheral blood, taken on day 0 of AZD1222 vaccination. These receptors all stem from an adult in good health.

The V and J genes are TRBV4-1 and TRBJ2-1; D is unresolved. The CDR3 consists of 15 residues. Per the germline V gene, CDR1 is MGHRA and CDR2 is YSYEKL. V was trimmed by 4 bases and J by 6 bases, leaving 16 bases between them. The CDR3 DNA reads as TGCGCCAGCAGCCCCCTATTAGGGTCACGCAATGAGCAGTTCTTC. It encodes CASSPLLGSRNEQFF.

The CDR3 sequence: CASERRTEAFF. The CDR3 bases are TGTGCCAGCGAGCGTCGAACTGAAGCTTTCTTT. The J gene is TRBJ1-1, the V gene TRBV11-3; D is ambiguous. The CDR3 is made up of 11 amino acids. Between the trimmed V and J ends, which lost 8 bases and 5 bases, there was a span of 9 bases. CDR1 SGHNT and CDR2 YENEEA come from the germline V gene.

The CDR3 bases are TGTGCCAGCGGAGACGGCTCACCCCTCCACTTT. Translation: CASGDGSPLHF. The chain combines TRBV7-6 with TRBJ1-6; D not resolved. Germline CDR1 is SGHVS and CDR2 is FNYEAQ. This CDR3 comprises 11 residues. The V end lost 8 bases, the J end lost 10 bases, and 9 bases lay between the germline ends.

This chain links TRBV27 with TRBJ2-1; D remains unclear. The CDR3 has 17 residues. CDR1 and CDR2 from the germline V gene are MNHEY and SMNVEV (reference sequence). The ends were cut back, 3 bases at V and 1 base at J, with 16 bases in the middle. The CDR3 region has the DNA TGTGCCAGCAGTTTCCTCCCATCCGATGGGTCCTACAATGAGCAGTTCTTC. Its protein is CASSFLPSDGSYNEQFF.

This chain links TRBV11-2 with TRBJ2-7; D is unresolved. This CDR3 comprises 15 residues. CDR1 is SGHAT and CDR2 is FQNNGV in the germline V gene. V gave up 1 base and J gave up 2 bases, with 12 bases separating them. CDR3 bases: TGTGCCAGCAGCTTAGGTCTCACAACGACCTACGAGCAGTACTTC. Protein: CASSLGLTTTYEQYF.

V and J are TRBV5-1 and TRBJ2-2; D may be TRBD1 or TRBD2 (5 bases each). The CDR3 has 15 residues. Looked up from germline, CDR1 is SGHRS and CDR2 is YFSETQ. Trimming removed 0 bases at V and 3 bases at J, with 9 bases between. The CDR3 region is CASSLAQGDTGELFF. The CDR3 bases are TGCGCCAGCAGCTTGGCGCAGGGAGACACCGGGGAGCTGTTTTTT.

The V gene is TRBV7-8, the J gene TRBJ2-7; D is possibly TRBD2 (7 bases). CDR1 and CDR2 from the germline V gene are SGHVS and FQNEAQ. CDR3 length equals 13 residues. Trimming took 5 bases from V and 2 from J, leaving 10 bases between them. In DNA, the CDR3 is TGTGCCAGCAGCCGGGGGGCGCCCTACGAGCAGTACTTC. Translated: CASSRGAPYEQYF.

V is TRBV12-5 and J is TRBJ1-1; D not resolved. CDR3 length equals 14 residues. Germline V CDR1 and CDR2: LGHNT, FRNRAP. With 3 bases removed from V and 1 base from J, the gap between germline ends came to 9 bases. DNA of the CDR3: TGTGCTAGTGGTTTCTCGACCTCGAACACTGAAGCTTTCTTT. Amino acid sequence: CASGFSTSNTEAFF.

V and J are TRBV6-5 and TRBJ2-1; 9 nucleotides align to TRBD1. CDR1 and CDR2 (germline): MNHEY, SVGAGI. V trimming: 8 bases; J trimming: 7 bases; junction bases outside the gene matches: 12. The CDR3 has 15 residues. The CDR3 protein is CASCLSGTGLNEQFF. The CDR3 DNA is TGTGCCAGCTGCCTCAGCGGGACAGGGTTGAATGAGCAGTTCTTC.

The chain joins TRBV3-1 (or the pseudogene TRBV3-2) to TRBJ1-1; the D is unclear. The germline V gene has CDR1 LGHDT and CDR2 YNNKEL (reference sequence). The V and J ends lost 4 bases and 2 bases respectively, with 5 bases between them. The CDR3 spans 12 residues. As DNA, the CDR3 is TGTGCCAGCAGCCGGGATAACACTGAAGCTTTCTTT. This gives the protein CASSRDNTEAFF.

The J gene is TRBJ1-2, the V gene TRBV2, with 10 positions matching TRBD1. This CDR3 has 11 residues. Germline V gene lookup returns CDR1 SNHLY and CDR2 FYNNEI. J lost 8 bases, V lost 9 bases, and 3 bases had no gene match. This CDR3 is CASGTGEGYTF. The CDR3 nucleotides read TGTGCCAGTGGGACAGGGGAGGGCTACACCTTC.

This chain uses TRBV13 with TRBJ1-4; 9 nucleotides align to TRBD1. CDR1 is PRHDT and CDR2 is FYEKMQ in the germline V gene (reference sequence). The CDR3 runs 15 residues. The V gene end was trimmed by 3 bases and the J gene end by 7 bases; junction bases not matched to a gene: 6. The CDR3 bases are TGTGCCAGCAGCTTCGGGACAGGGTGGGGTGAAAAACTGTTTTTT. Translating it yields CASSFGTGWGEKLFF.

The CDR3, as DNA: TGCGCCAGCAGCTCACGGACGGGGAACACCGGGGAGCTGTTTTTT. Translation: CASSSRTGNTGELFF. The chain combines TRBV5-1 with TRBJ2-2; unclear D gene. The CDR3 sequence is 15 residues long. V lost 3 bases, J lost 1 base, and 10 bases lay in between. Germline V gene lookup returns CDR1 SGHRS and CDR2 YFSETQ. Filled out from reference TRBV5-1 and TRBJ2-2, the complete variable domain reads KAGVTQTPRYLIKTRGQQVTLSCSPISGHRSVSWYQQTPGQGLQFLFEYFSETQRNKGNFPGRFSGRQFSNSRSEMNVSTLELGDSALYLCASSSRTGNTGELFFGEGSRLTVL.

The chain links TRBV10-1 to TRBJ1-1; no reliable D call. Between the trimmed V and J ends, which lost 0 bases and 7 bases, there was a span of 6 bases. CDR1 is WNHNN, CDR2 SYGVQD, per germline (reference sequence). The CDR3 runs to 12 residues. CDR3 amino acids: CASSESGNEAFF. The CDR3 bases are TGCGCCAGCAGTGAGTCAGGGAATGAAGCTTTCTTT.

CDR3 DNA sequence: TGTGCCAGCTCACCTCCGCTCGGACAGGGGCCTCGTCAGCAGTACTTC. It is translated as CASSPPLGQGPRQQYF. The chain has TRBV18 and TRBJ2-7; TRBD1 aligns across 9 bases. V trimming: 3 bases; J trimming: 8 bases; junction bases outside the gene matches: 14. Germline CDR1 KGHSH, CDR2 LQKENI. The CDR3 covers 16 residues.

The CDR3 region has the DNA TGTGCCAGCAGTTTTGCCGGCACTGAAGCTTTCTTT. As protein: CASSFAGTEAFF. The rearrangement joins TRBV12-3 or TRBV12-4 to TRBJ1-1; D is ambiguous. This CDR3 region has 12 residues. Between the trimmed V and J ends, which lost 3 bases and 4 bases, there was a span of 6 bases.

This rearrangement joins TRBV5-6 to TRBJ2-1; tentatively, D is TRBD1 (6 bases). CDR1 and CDR2 (germline): SGHDT, YYEEEE. The CDR3 spans 14 residues. Trimming cost V 4 bases and J 9 bases, with 17 bases left between them. The CDR3 coding sequence is TGTGCCAGCAGCATTTCCGGGACACCCTTTGAGCAGTTCTTC. Encoded protein: CASSISGTPFEQFF.

The V call is TRBV2, the J call TRBJ2-3, with TRBD2 matching over 16 bases. The V segment lost 6 bases and the J segment 1 base; nucleotides outside the gene matches: 1. The CDR3 runs 16 residues. CDR1 is SNHLY, CDR2 FYNNEI, per germline. CDR3 in amino acids: CASRGLAGGRTDTQYF. In nucleotides, the CDR3 is TGTGCCAGCAGGGGACTAGCGGGGGGGCGCACAGATACGCAGTATTTT.

V usage is TRBV9 and J usage is TRBJ1-2, with no clear D. With 0 bases removed from V and 8 bases from J, the gap between germline ends came to 11 bases. Per germline, CDR1 SGDLS and CDR2 YYNGEE. The CDR3 totals 13 residues. The CDR3 coding sequence is TGTGCCAGCAGCGTAGAACAGCCCAGAGGCTACACCTTC. This encodes CASSVEQPRGYTF.

The chain uses TRBV7-6 and TRBJ2-1; 7 bases are shared with TRBD1. This CDR3 comprises 15 residues. Germline CDR1 is SGHVS and CDR2 is FNYEAQ. J lost 8 bases, V lost 5 bases, and 12 bases had no gene match. This chain's CDR3 is CASSQTGDPQDEQFF. The DNA of the CDR3 is TGTGCCAGCAGCCAAACAGGGGATCCCCAAGATGAGCAGTTCTTC.

This chain joins TRBV5-6 and TRBJ1-4; no reliable D call. The CDR3 extends over 15 amino acids. Trimming stripped 0 bases from V and 5 bases from J, with 11 bases between. Germline CDR1 and CDR2: SGHDT and YYEEEE. This chain's CDR3 is CASSLEGISNEKLFF. CDR3 nucleotides: TGTGCCAGCAGCTTGGAGGGAATCTCGAATGAAAAACTGTTTTTT.

The chain joins TRBV19 to TRBJ2-6, with 8 positions matching TRBD1. V trimming: 2 bases; J trimming: 4 bases; junction bases outside the gene matches: 13. The CDR3 runs 19 residues. The germline gives CDR1 LNHDA, CDR2 SQIVND (reference sequence). The CDR3: CASSIRGSGGFLGANVLTF. For the CDR3, the DNA is TGTGCCAGTAGTATAAGGGGGTCAGGGGGCTTCTTGGGGGCCAACGTCCTGACTTTC.

This clone was detected a few times. V gene TRBV7-9 combines with J gene TRBJ1-4; D is unclear. The V end lost 5 bases, the J end lost 6 bases, and 16 bases lay between the germline ends. The CDR3 has 15 residues. Germline CDR1 SEHNR, CDR2 FQNEAQ (reference sequence). The CDR3 is CASSPGRVIDEKLFF. The CDR3 DNA sequence: TGTGCCAGCAGCCCCGGTCGGGTAATAGATGAAAAACTGTTTTTT. The full variable domain, rest sourced from reference TRBV7-9 and TRBJ1-4, is DTGVSQNPRHKITKRGQNVTFRCDPISEHNRLYWYRQTLGQGPEFLTYFQNEAQLEKSRLLSDRFSAERPKGSFSTLEIQRTEQGDSAMYLCASSPGRVIDEKLFFGSGTQLSVL.

The chain links TRBV21-1 to TRBJ2-7; TRBD1 reflects the table's D call only, with no check against the DNA. TRBV21-1 is deemed a pseudogene. The CDR3 contains 16 residues. CDR3 protein: CASSKVETGMDYEQYF. The DNA of the CDR3 is TGTGCCAGCAGCAAGGTCGAGACAGGGATGGACTACGAGCAGTACTTC.

The gene calls are TRBV4-2 and TRBJ1-2; 8 nucleotides align to TRBD1. Germline V gene lookup returns CDR1 LGHNA and CDR2 YNFKEQ. V shed 0 bases and J 6 bases; nucleotides not matched to a gene: 15. This CDR3 region has 18 residues. This CDR3 reads CASSQERIRTGRLNGYTF. CDR3 DNA: TGTGCCAGCAGCCAAGAAAGGATCAGGACAGGGAGGCTTAATGGCTACACCTTC.

This chain joins TRBV7-9 and TRBJ2-1, with 10 bases matching TRBD2. Trimming at V came to 8 bases and at J to 8 bases, leaving 12 bases not matched to a gene. Looked up from germline, CDR1 is SEHNR and CDR2 is FQNEAQ (reference sequence). This CDR3 spans 15 amino acids. The CDR3 coding sequence is TGTGCCAGCGGTCCGGGACTAGCGAGACGGGATGAGCAGTTCTTC. Translation gives CASGPGLARRDEQFF.

The chain links TRBV11-3 to TRBJ2-3; maybe TRBD1 (6 bases). This CDR3 is built from 14 residues. Germline assignment: CDR1 SGHNT and CDR2 YENEEA. Trimming cost V 6 bases and J 3 bases, with 13 bases left between them. As DNA, the CDR3 is TGTGCCAGCAGGCCCCCGCAGGGGACAGATACGCAGTATTTT. Its protein is CASRPPQGTDTQYF.